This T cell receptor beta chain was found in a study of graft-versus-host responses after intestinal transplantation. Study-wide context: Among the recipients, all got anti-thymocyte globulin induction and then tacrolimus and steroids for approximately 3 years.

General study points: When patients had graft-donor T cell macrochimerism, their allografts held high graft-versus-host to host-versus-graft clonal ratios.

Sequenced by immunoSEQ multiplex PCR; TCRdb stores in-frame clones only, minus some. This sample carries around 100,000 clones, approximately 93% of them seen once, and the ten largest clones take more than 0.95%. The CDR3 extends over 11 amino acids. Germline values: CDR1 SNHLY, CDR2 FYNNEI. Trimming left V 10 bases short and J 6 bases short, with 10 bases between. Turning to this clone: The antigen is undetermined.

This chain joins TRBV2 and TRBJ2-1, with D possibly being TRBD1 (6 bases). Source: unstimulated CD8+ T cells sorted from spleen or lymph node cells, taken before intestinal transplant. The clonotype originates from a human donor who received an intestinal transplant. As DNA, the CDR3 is TGTGCCATCGGACAGTTCAATGAGCAGTTCTTC. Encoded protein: CAIGQFNEQFF. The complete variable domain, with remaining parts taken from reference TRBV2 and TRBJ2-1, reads EPEVTQTPSHQVTQMGQEVILRCVPISNHLYFYWYRQILGQKVEFLVSFYNNEISEKSEIFDDQFSVERPDGSNFTLKIRSTKLEDSAMYFCAIGQFNEQFFGPGTRLTVL.